This note documents a single TCR beta chain sequence. Clones were sequenced by immunoSEQ multiplex PCR, and TCRdb holds only the in-frame ones, with some missing. The table lists approximately 70,000 clones, about 96% of them singletons. Germline V gene sequence: CDR1 MNHEY, CDR2 SVGAGI. The CDR3 sequence is 14 residues long. With 6 bases removed from V and 2 bases from J, the gap between germline ends came to 11 bases. The source of the sample is a study of technical replicates of blood from four donors. The V and J genes are TRBV6-5 and TRBJ1-5, with a weak D call TRBD1 (6 bases). This TCR came from a human donor in good health. The specimen sequenced was T cells isolated from PBMCs. The CDR3: CASRPSGGNQPQHF. Written as DNA, the CDR3 is TGTGCCAGCAGACCCTCAGGGGGCAATCAGCCCCAGCATTTT.